This T cell receptor (beta chain) stems from a study of blood T cell repertoires in COVID-19. About the study: Sample material is recorded as cDNA or gDNA derived from T cells, B-cell-depleted T cells, or PBMCs.

Germline CDR1 is MDHEN and CDR2 is SYDVKM. The V gene lost 5 bases and the J gene lost 3 bases, with 14 bases spanning the gap. The CDR3 totals 15 residues. The table came from immunoSEQ multiplex PCR; TCRdb's copy has only in-frame clones and leaves some out. The repertoire holds roughly 43,000 clones, with approximately 86% as singletons. This clone was observed a handful of times. This study enrolled people aged about 18 to 100 from approximately 24 US geographic areas. Assignment of participants to cohorts was predicated upon participant-reported clinical history. Sequencing used PBMCs or T cells enriched from blood (not recorded which). This clonotype was obtained from a woman aged 45-59 years who had recovered from COVID-19. The chain combines TRBV28 with TRBJ1-3; D possibly corresponds to TRBD1 (5 bases). DNA for the CDR3: TGTGCCAGCAGTATCGCCCAGGGATTTGGAAACACCATATATTTT. Translation: CASSIAQGFGNTIYF.